Reported below is one T cell receptor beta chain. Its antigen is undetermined. RNA in amounts of 0.5 to 1 ug was reverse transcribed with random hexamers. TCRdb used MiXCR to reprocess the immunoSEQ multiplex PCR reads, holding one entry per CDR3 protein. The sample has roughly 200,000 distinct CDR3 sequences, roughly 94% seen once. This sample is part of a study of CD8 T cells in Susac syndrome. Findings and caveats of the study: The CD4+ T cell repertoires of Susac syndrome were found to show no clonal expansion.

In germline, CDR1 is DFQATT, CDR2 SNEGSKA (reference sequence). The CDR3 has 14 residues. V lost 0 bases and J lost 8, with 14 bases in between. The genes are TRBV20-1 and TRBJ2-1; TRBD1 is a possible D gene (6 bases). Input material: CD4+ T cells from PBMCs. This receptor was taken from a human donor with Susac syndrome. The CDR3 DNA is TGCAGTGCTAGAGAGACAGGTCGGATGCATGAGCAGTTCTTC. It translates to CSARETGRMHEQFF.